This passage covers 27 T cell receptor beta chains from one sample sequenced in a study of regulatory T cells in long-lasting Graves disease. CDR3 regions were amplified by Arm-PCR using iRepertoire HTBI primers to build TCR beta libraries. TCRdb passed the multiplex PCR reads through MiXCR, listing each CDR3 protein once. The repertoire holds approximately 350,000 distinct CDR3 sequences, with about an eighth as singletons. Time point noted: newly diagnosed GD, antithyroid drugs for less than 3 months. Extracted PBMC RNA gave rise to the TCR library. These sequences were also reported in another study, on T cells in Graves' hyperthyroidism and ophthalmopathy.

This specimen was peripheral blood mononuclear cells (PBMCs), taken at new diagnosis, from a patient treated with antithyroid drugs. These receptors originate from a woman under 30 with Graves disease.

This clonotype was recorded a few times. V gene TRBV20-1 combines with J gene TRBJ2-3; perhaps TRBD2 as D (5 bases). Germline loops: CDR1 DFQATT, CDR2 SNEGSKA (reference sequence). The CDR3 has 10 amino acids. V was pared by 7 bases and J by 3 bases, with 5 bases between. The CDR3 sequence: CSGGTDTQYF. CDR3 sequence (DNA): TGCAGTGGCGGGACAGATACGCAGTATTTT.

Worth noting for this clonotype: The conserved closing phenylalanine or tryptophan is absent in this CDR3, likely reflecting a read error. Because the CDR3's place on the DNA is in doubt, the DNA is left out and the CDR3 is given as listed by TCRdb. The chain links TRBV28 to TRBJ2-4; the table calls TRBD1, which could not be checked here. Both ends counted, the CDR3 spans 15 residues. Germline V gene sequence: CDR1 MDHEN, CDR2 SYDVKM. CDR3: CASSGRDNYEQCFGP.

This clonotype was observed a few times. This chain joins TRBV20-1 and TRBJ1-5, with 7 bases lining up with TRBD1. J gave up 2 bases and V 5 bases, and 3 bases lay outside the gene matches. Germline CDR1 reads DFQATT; CDR2 reads SNEGSKA (reference sequence). The CDR3 length is 13 residues. The CDR3 here is CSARQGGNQPQHF. CDR3 in DNA: TGCAGTGCTCGGCAGGGGGGCAATCAGCCCCAGCATTTT.

This clonotype was observed a handful of times. The chain carries TRBV9 and TRBJ2-5; 10 nucleotides agree with TRBD1. CDR1 SGDLS and CDR2 YYNGEE come from the germline V gene. V lost 0 bases, J lost 4 bases, and 9 bases stayed unmatched. The length of the CDR3 is 17 residues. Written as DNA, the CDR3 is TGTGCCAGCAGCGTAGGGAACGTGGGACAGGGGTCAGAGACCCAGTACTTC. This sequence encodes CASSVGNVGQGSETQYF.

The V gene is TRBV6-2 or TRBV6-3, the J gene TRBJ2-3; D is ambiguous. Germline V gives CDR1 MNHEY, CDR2 SVGEGT. Trimming cost V 0 bases and J 7 bases, with 5 bases left between them. This CDR3 has 12 residues. CDR3 DNA sequence: TGTGCCAGCAGTTACTCGACGAATACGCAGTATTTT. This codes for CASSYSTNTQYF.

There are a few counts of this clonotype. The V and J genes are TRBV7-8 and TRBJ2-2; D is uncertain. CDR1 and CDR2 from the germline V gene are SGHVS and FQNEAQ. CDR3 length equals 12 residues. Trimming pared 5 bases from V and 6 bases from J, leaving 7 bases between. CDR3 nucleotides: TGTGCCAGCAGCCCCGTGGCCGGGGAGCTGTTTTTT. Translated: CASSPVAGELFF.

This clonotype was seen repeatedly, ten times or more. CDR3 in amino acids: CASSVASGGGAYEQFF. The DNA for the CDR3 is TGTGCCAGCAGCGTAGCATCTGGCGGGGGGGCTTATGAGCAGTTCTTC. The chain combines TRBV9 with TRBJ2-1; 9 bases are shared with TRBD2. CDR1 SGDLS and CDR2 YYNGEE come from the germline V gene. V dropped 0 bases and J dropped 8; count of bases not matched to a gene: 9. The CDR3 consists of 16 residues.

The table lists this clonotype with many counts. The V gene is TRBV28, the J gene TRBJ1-2, with D possibly being TRBD1 (6 bases). This CDR3 contains 11 residues. CDR1 is MDHEN, CDR2 SYDVKM, per germline. V lost 10 bases and J lost 6, with 12 bases in between. CDR3 DNA: TGTGCCAACTCGGACAGCGATGGCTACACCTTC. Amino acid sequence: CANSDSDGYTF.

This clonotype was seen many times. V gene TRBV20-1 combines with J gene TRBJ2-7, with a possible D match to TRBD1 (5 bases). Germline CDR1 reads DFQATT; CDR2 reads SNEGSKA (reference sequence). The CDR3 covers 13 residues. Trimming cost V 8 bases and J 2 bases, with 16 bases left between them. CDR3 in DNA: TGCAGTAGCATAGGAGACAGAACCTACGAGCAGTACTTC. Encoded protein: CSSIGDRTYEQYF.

This clonotype came up many times. This sequence joins TRBV12-3 or TRBV12-4 and TRBJ1-1; D unclear. The CDR3 extends over 13 amino acids. V was cut by 5 bases and J by 8 bases, with 15 bases left in between. The CDR3 DNA reads as TGTGCCAGCAGTCACGACTACGAAGAAGAAGCTTTCTTT. Protein product: CASSHDYEEEAFF.

Many counts were recorded for this clonotype. The J gene is TRBJ2-4, the V gene TRBV18; D is possibly TRBD1 (6 bases). Per germline, CDR1 KGHSH and CDR2 LQKENI. Between the trimmed V and J ends, which lost 4 bases and 8 bases, there was a span of 18 bases. The CDR3 runs 15 residues. The CDR3, as DNA: TGTGCCAGCTCACTAACGTGGGGGCGTGGAGACATTCAGTACTTC. Amino acid sequence: CASSLTWGRGDIQYF.

Ten or more counts support this clonotype. V is TRBV20-1 and J is TRBJ2-3; D possibly uses TRBD1 or TRBD2 (5 bases each). Between the trimmed V and J ends, which lost 7 bases and 2 bases, there was a span of 10 bases. CDR3 length: 12 amino acids. The germline V gene has CDR1 DFQATT and CDR2 SNEGSKA (reference sequence). The CDR3 reads CSGGIYTDTQYF. DNA of the CDR3: TGCAGTGGGGGGATCTACACAGATACGCAGTATTTT.

The chain is built from TRBV20-1 and TRBJ2-7, with no clear D. The CDR3 covers 17 residues. The germline CDR1 and CDR2 sequences are DFQATT and SNEGSKA (reference sequence). Trimming stripped 0 bases from V and 2 bases from J, with 20 bases between. The CDR3 loop is CSARDATTLGGTYEQYF. CDR3 nucleotides: TGCAGTGCTAGAGATGCGACCACCCTCGGCGGTACCTACGAGCAGTACTTC.

The rearrangement joins TRBV6-1 to TRBJ2-7; tentatively, D is TRBD2 (7 bases). From germline, CDR1 is MNHNS and CDR2 SASEGT. The ends were cut back, 7 bases at V and 4 bases at J, with 41 bases in the middle. The CDR3 covers 22 residues. CDR3: CASTPGGSLGGGRPARWYEQYF. The CDR3 DNA reads as TGTGCCAGCACCCCTGGTGGGAGCCTAGGGGGGGGTAGGCCCGCGAGGTGGTACGAGCAGTACTTC.

V usage is TRBV5-4 and J usage is TRBJ1-1; D remains unclear. The CDR3 consists of 13 residues. Germline loops: CDR1 SGHNT, CDR2 YYREEE (reference sequence). The V gene lost 4 bases and the J gene lost 6 bases, with 13 bases spanning the gap. The CDR3 sequence: CASSLPSKPEAFF. The DNA for the CDR3 is TGTGCCAGCAGCCTTCCCAGTAAACCTGAAGCTTTCTTT.

This clonotype has at least ten counts. As DNA, the CDR3 is TGCAGTGCTAGCGGGGAGACGTACGAGCAGTACTTC. Its protein is CSASGETYEQYF. V gene TRBV20-1 combines with J gene TRBJ2-7, with a weak D call TRBD2 (5 bases). The germline V gene encodes CDR1 DFQATT and CDR2 SNEGSKA (reference sequence). V was clipped by 3 bases and J by 4 bases, with 10 bases between them. CDR3 length: 12 residues.

This clonotype has at least ten counts. The V gene is TRBV6-1, the J gene TRBJ1-2; TRBD1 agrees at 10 bases. Unmatched junction bases numbered 10, after V lost 7 bases and J lost 8 bases. There are 14 residues in the CDR3. Germline-derived CDR1 and CDR2 are MNHNS and SASEGT. CDR3 bases: TGTGCCAGCACAAGGGACAGGGGACTATACGGCTACACCTTC. This codes for CASTRDRGLYGYTF.

This clonotype showed up many times. The gene calls are TRBV7-6 and TRBJ1-5; TRBD1 is a possible D gene (6 bases). Germline CDR1 is SGHVS and CDR2 is FNYEAQ. The CDR3 has 15 residues. The ends were cut back, 2 bases at V and 3 bases at J, with 11 bases in the middle. CDR3 DNA: TGTGCCAGCAGCTTACGCAGGGGTATCAATCAGCCCCAGCATTTT. Amino acids: CASSLRRGINQPQHF.

There are many counts of this clonotype. The rearrangement uses TRBV7-2 and TRBJ2-3; TRBD2 aligns across 14 bases. J lost 4 bases, V lost 1 base, and 1 base had no gene match. The germline gives CDR1 SGHTA, CDR2 FQGNSA. The CDR3 has 16 amino acids. CDR3 sequence reads: CASSLGLAGGSDTQYF. The CDR3 DNA sequence: TGTGCCAGCAGCTTAGGACTAGCGGGAGGGTCAGATACGCAGTATTTT.

In this sample, this clonotype turned up a few times. The J gene is TRBJ2-7, the V gene TRBV20-1, with D perhaps matching TRBD1 or TRBD2 (5 bases each). The V gene lost 0 bases and the J gene lost 7 bases, with 19 bases spanning the gap. Looked up from germline, CDR1 is DFQATT and CDR2 is SNEGSKA (reference sequence). The CDR3 runs 15 residues. The CDR3 DNA reads as TGCAGTGCTAGAGACCCCCGGGGCTACCAGAGAGAGCAGTACTTC. Translating gives CSARDPRGYQREQYF.

The chain combines TRBV19 with TRBJ2-3; D possibly corresponds to TRBD2 (6 bases). The CDR3 runs to 16 residues. Germline V CDR1 and CDR2: LNHDA, SQIVND (reference sequence). Trimming took 6 bases from V and 0 from J, leaving 16 bases between them. The CDR3 sequence: CASRSFGSYSTDTQYF. For the CDR3, the DNA is TGTGCCAGTAGGAGCTTCGGGAGTTATAGCACAGATACGCAGTATTTT.

This clonotype was recorded many times. The chain recombines TRBV7-9 with TRBJ1-1; D unresolved. V lost 6 bases, J lost 3 bases, and 11 bases lay in between. This CDR3 spans 13 amino acids. Looked up from germline, CDR1 is SEHNR and CDR2 is FQNEAQ (reference sequence). The chain's CDR3 is CASRSGSDTEAFF. CDR3 in DNA: TGTGCCAGCAGATCTGGGAGTGACACTGAAGCTTTCTTT.

This clonotype has only a few counts. The chain joins TRBV4-1 to TRBJ1-1; D is perhaps TRBD1 (6 bases). The CDR3 is 16 amino acids. V was cut by 1 base and J by 1 base, with 13 bases left in between. Looked up from germline, CDR1 is MGHRA and CDR2 is YSYEKL. CDR3 sequence: CASSQAGHPGNTEAFF. DNA for the CDR3: TGCGCCAGCAGCCAAGCGGGACACCCCGGGAACACTGAAGCTTTCTTT.

The table lists this clonotype with many counts. This rearrangement joins TRBV19 to TRBJ1-1; D not certain. Germline V gene data show CDR1 as LNHDA and CDR2 as SQIVND (reference sequence). V was shortened by 3 bases and J by 2 bases, with 10 bases between the two germline ends. The CDR3 is 14 amino acids. The CDR3: CASSIVAGNTEAFF. CDR3 sequence (DNA): TGTGCCAGTAGTATTGTAGCAGGCAACACTGAAGCTTTCTTT.

In this sample, this clonotype turned up many times. The V call is TRBV7-2, the J call TRBJ2-1, with 8 bases matching TRBD1. From germline, CDR1 is SGHTA and CDR2 FQGNSA. The V and J ends lost 4 bases and 7 bases, in that order; junction bases with no gene match: 9. The CDR3 has 15 residues. In nucleotides, the CDR3 is TGTGCCAGCAGCTCGACAGGGGAGGTATCGAATGAGCAGTTCTTC. Its protein is CASSSTGEVSNEQFF.

Only a few counts were recorded for this clonotype. The rearrangement joins TRBV4-3 to TRBJ2-1, with 9 bases fitting TRBD2. J gave up 4 bases and V 1 base, and 8 bases lay outside the gene matches. CDR3 length: 17 residues. Germline V gene lookup returns CDR1 LGHNA and CDR2 YSLEER. The CDR3 DNA is TGCGCCAGCAGCCAAGCCATAGCGGGGGAGCTATACAATGAGCAGTTCTTC. Its translation: CASSQAIAGELYNEQFF.

This rearrangement joins TRBV25-1 to TRBJ2-5; D is uncertain. Trimming pared 3 bases from V and 1 base from J, leaving 15 bases between. Germline assignment: CDR1 MGHDK and CDR2 SYGVNS. CDR3 length equals 16 residues. CDR3 coding DNA: TGTGCCAGCAGTGATAGGTCTTACACTATCCAAGAGACCCAGTACTTC. Translating it yields CASSDRSYTIQETQYF.